These 3 T cell receptor beta chains were all obtained from the same sample, sequenced in a study of OX40 agonist ivuxolimab in advanced cancers. Some clones are missing from TCRdb's copy, which holds only in-frame ones; the method was immunoSEQ multiplex PCR. The table shows roughly 24,000 clones, with about 83% occurring only once. The input for sequencing was CD4+ or CD8+ T cells sorted from blood, taken in a trial of the OX40 agonist ivuxolimab. Receptor source: an adult with an advanced solid tumor such as melanoma, head and neck, liver or kidney cancer.

The rearrangement links TRBV9 to TRBJ1-2, with a tentative D call TRBD1 (5 bases). This CDR3 region has 15 residues. Germline V lookup: CDR1 SGDLS, CDR2 YYNGEE. The germline V and J ends were trimmed by 2 bases and 8 bases, with 19 bases remaining between them. The CDR3 DNA is TGTGCCAGCAGCGTCGGGGGAGGGTCTCTACGGGGCTACACCTTC. It yields the protein CASSVGGGSLRGYTF.

The chain recombines TRBV4-3 with TRBJ2-1; TRBD2 matches 9 bases. Trimming removed 6 bases from V and 9 bases from J; junction bases left unmatched: 21. The CDR3 has 18 residues. Germline-derived CDR1 and CDR2 are LGHNA and YSLEER. CDR3 protein: CASSRDSLAGGGVAEQFF. As DNA, the CDR3 is TGCGCCAGCAGTCGCGATTCTTTGGCGGGCGGGGGGGTAGCTGAGCAGTTCTTC.

This clone was observed once. The J gene is TRBJ2-3, the V gene TRBV19; D remains unclear. Germline V gene lookup returns CDR1 LNHDA and CDR2 SQIVND (reference sequence). The V end was cut by 1 base, the J end by 10 bases, with 9 bases between. The CDR3 length is 12 residues. The DNA of the CDR3 is TGTGCCAGTAGTATAGGTGCCAAAGCGCAGTATTTT. Protein product: CASSIGAKAQYF.